This passage covers 32 T cell receptor beta chains from one sample sequenced in a study of radiation and T cells in renal cell carcinoma. The table came from immunoSEQ multiplex PCR; TCRdb's copy has only in-frame clones and leaves some out. The table has some 81,000 clones, roughly nine tenths seen once. Time point in this sample: blood 4 weeks post-SBRT, at nephrectomy. Regarding treatment: 15 Gy SBRT to primary tumor, nephrectomy 4 weeks later. The source was blood, collected from a patient whose treatment included radiotherapy and nephrectomy. The receptors were sampled from a woman aged 70-85 years with renal cell carcinoma.

CDR3 sequence reads: CASSLRGFYEQYF. The CDR3 region has the DNA TGTGCCAGCAGTTTACGAGGTTTTTACGAGCAGTACTTC. The chain has TRBV28 and TRBJ2-7; D is unclear. In germline, CDR1 is MDHEN, CDR2 SYDVKM. The CDR3 is 13 residues long. Trimming took off 2 bases at V and 4 bases at J, with 9 bases between the two ends.

This clone came up once. This chain uses TRBV14 with TRBJ1-1; D unresolved. This CDR3 has 15 amino acids. The germline CDR1 and CDR2 sequences are SGHDN and FVKESK. V gave up 1 base and J gave up 1 base, with 10 bases separating them. CDR3 sequence: CASSQAHGRNTEAFF. The DNA for the CDR3 is TGTGCCAGCAGCCAAGCGCACGGTCGGAACACTGAAGCTTTCTTT.

V and J are TRBV4-1 and TRBJ2-3, with D unclear. The CDR3 sequence is 19 residues long. V was trimmed by 0 bases and J by 0 bases, leaving 19 bases between them. Germline V lookup: CDR1 MGHRA, CDR2 YSYEKL. The CDR3 nucleotides are TGCGCCAGCAGCCAAGATCATCAGCCAGCTTACACTAGCACAGATACGCAGTATTTT. It codes for CASSQDHQPAYTSTDTQYF.

This rearrangement joins TRBV5-4 to TRBJ1-2, with TRBD1 matching 8 bases. Germline V CDR1 and CDR2: SGHNT, YYREEE (reference sequence). There are 12 residues in the CDR3. With V trimmed by 4 bases and J by 7 bases, 3 bases remained unmatched. CDR3 nucleotides: TGTGCCAGCAGCCCAGACAGGGGTGGCTACACCTTC. Residues: CASSPDRGGYTF. Together with reference TRBV5-4 and TRBJ1-2, the CDR3 gives the full variable domain: ETGVTQSPTHLIKTRGQQVTLRCSSQSGHNTVSWYQQALGQGPQFIFQYYREEENGRGNFPPRFSGLQFPNYSSELNVNALELDDSALYLCASSPDRGGYTFGSGTRLTVV.

The V and J genes are TRBV7-8 and TRBJ1-5; D may be TRBD1 (6 bases). The CDR3 is made up of 19 amino acids. Trimming left V 6 bases short and J 5 bases short, with 29 bases between. CDR1 is SGHVS, CDR2 FQNEAQ, per germline. Written as DNA, the CDR3 is TGTGCCAGCAGTTCAGGGGCGGTACGAATCGACCGCCTCGATCAGCCCCAGCATTTT. Protein product: CASSSGAVRIDRLDQPQHF.

This chain links TRBV7-9 with TRBJ2-7, with unresolved D. The CDR3 sequence is 13 residues long. Trimming stripped 2 bases from V and 1 base from J, with 6 bases between. Germline CDR1 is SEHNR and CDR2 is FQNEAQ (reference sequence). The CDR3 nucleotides are TGTGCCAGCAGCTTATTGGTGTCCTACGAGCAGTACTTC. Translated: CASSLLVSYEQYF. The full variable domain, its missing parts supplied by reference TRBV7-9 and TRBJ2-7, is DTGVSQNPRHKITKRGQNVTFRCDPISEHNRLYWYRQTLGQGPEFLTYFQNEAQLEKSRLLSDRFSAERPKGSFSTLEIQRTEQGDSAMYLCASSLLVSYEQYFGPGTRLTVT.

The chain uses TRBV6-5 and TRBJ2-7; weak D call: TRBD2 (6 bases). V gave up 6 bases and J gave up 0 bases, with 12 bases separating them. CDR1 MNHEY and CDR2 SVGAGI come from the germline V gene. The CDR3 is 14 amino acids. The CDR3 coding sequence is TGTGCCAGCAGCCGGGCGGGGCCCTCCTACGAGCAGTACTTC. It encodes CASSRAGPSYEQYF.

The rearrangement uses TRBV4-1 and TRBJ2-5; TRBD1 might be the D (6 bases). The DNA end is a closer match to TRBJ2-7, so the J assignment may be wrong. Germline CDR1 MGHRA, CDR2 YSYEKL. The CDR3 totals 16 residues. This CDR3 is CASSQSISGHGYEQYF. The DNA for the CDR3 is TGCGCCAGCAGCCAAAGCATCTCGGGACATGGCTACGAGCAGTACTTC.

The V gene is TRBV12-5, the J gene TRBJ1-1; maybe TRBD1 (6 bases). Trimming removed 7 bases at V and 2 bases at J, with 29 bases between. Germline V gene data show CDR1 as LGHNT and CDR2 as FRNRAP. This CDR3 is 19 amino acids long. CDR3 DNA: TGTGCTAGTGCCCCTCGATCTGTTACAGGGATCCAATTTAACACTGAAGCTTTCTTT. It encodes CASAPRSVTGIQFNTEAFF.

In its sample, this clone was seen once. The junction shows a germline mismatch at one end, possibly a read error. V gene TRBV7-7 combines with J gene TRBJ2-2, with D possibly matching TRBD2 (6 bases). The CDR3 contains 13 residues. In germline, CDR1 is SSHAT, CDR2 FNYEAQ (reference sequence). The CDR3 sequence: CASSPSETGELFF. CDR3 DNA: TGTGCTAGCAGCCCTAGCGAGACCGGGGAGCTGTTTTTT.

There are a few counts of this clone. This sequence joins TRBV2 and TRBJ2-2; D is possibly TRBD1 (6 bases). V lost 6 bases and J lost 6, with 14 bases in between. This CDR3 comprises 14 residues. Germline V gives CDR1 SNHLY, CDR2 FYNNEI. CDR3 coding DNA: TGTGCCAGCAGGAACCCCTCAGGGGCCGGGGAGCTGTTTTTT. Its translation is CASRNPSGAGELFF. Looking up the rest from reference TRBV2 and TRBJ2-2 gives the full variable domain: EPEVTQTPSHQVTQMGQEVILRCVPISNHLYFYWYRQILGQKVEFLVSFYNNEISEKSEIFDDQFSVERPDGSNFTLKIRSTKLEDSAMYFCASRNPSGAGELFFGEGSRLTVL.

The gene calls are TRBV5-1 and TRBJ1-6, with 9 bases matching TRBD1. The V and J ends lost 0 bases and 9 bases, in that order; junction bases with no gene match: 4. The germline CDR1 and CDR2 sequences are SGHRS and YFSETQ. This CDR3 is built from 15 residues. The CDR3 sequence is CASSLVGTGFSPLHF. Here the CDR3 DNA reads TGCGCCAGCAGCTTGGTCGGGACAGGGTTTTCACCCCTCCACTTT.

The rearrangement joins TRBV2 to TRBJ1-1; TRBD1 matches at 11 bases. The CDR3 is 14 residues long. Trimming took 9 bases from V and 6 from J; bases not matched to a gene: 9. Germline V gene data show CDR1 as SNHLY and CDR2 as FYNNEI. CDR3 in amino acids: CARVGTGGRAEAFF. The CDR3 DNA follows: TGTGCCAGGGTTGGGACAGGGGGAAGGGCTGAAGCTTTCTTT.

The J gene is TRBJ1-2, the V gene TRBV7-9; D ambiguous. V shed 7 bases and J shed 0 bases, with 9 bases lying between them. CDR1 and CDR2 (germline): SEHNR, FQNEAQ (reference sequence). The CDR3 extends over 13 amino acids. Here the CDR3 DNA reads TGTGCCAGCACTACGAGCACTAACTATGGCTACACCTTC. This gives the protein CASTTSTNYGYTF.

The chain combines TRBV7-8 with TRBJ2-7; 7 nucleotides line up with TRBD2. V lost 5 bases and J lost 6; bases outside the gene matches: 7. The CDR3 is made up of 13 amino acids. Germline lookup yields CDR1 SGHVS and CDR2 FQNEAQ. CDR3 in amino acids: CASSLQLAPEQYF. The CDR3 bases are TGTGCCAGCAGCCTTCAACTAGCGCCCGAGCAGTACTTC. The full variable domain, in which reference TRBV7-8 and TRBJ2-7 provide the parts outside the CDR3, is GAGVSQSPRYKVAKRGQDVALRCDPISGHVSLFWYQQALGQGPEFLTYFQNEAQLDKSGLPSDRFFAERPEGSVSTLKIQRTQQEDSAVYLCASSLQLAPEQYFGPGTRLTVT.

This clone was recorded once. This chain joins TRBV30 and TRBJ1-2; the D gene is possibly TRBD1 (5 bases). The CDR3 length is 13 residues. In germline, CDR1 is GTSNPN, CDR2 SVGIG (reference sequence). V was pared by 3 bases and J by 7 bases, with 15 bases between. The CDR3 DNA is TGTGCCTGGAGCACCGATCGGGACTTTGGCTACACCTTC. Its translation is CAWSTDRDFGYTF.

The chain couples TRBV7-9 to TRBJ1-4; 7 bases map to TRBD1. The length of the CDR3 is 14 residues. Trimming at V came to 3 bases and at J to 4 bases, leaving 2 bases not matched to a gene. Germline V gene data show CDR1 as SEHNR and CDR2 as FQNEAQ (reference sequence). The CDR3 coding sequence is TGTGCCAGCAGCTTGGGACAGCTTAATGAAAAACTGTTTTTT. Translating gives CASSLGQLNEKLFF.

The chain recombines TRBV27 with TRBJ1-6; D is perhaps TRBD1 (6 bases). The length of the CDR3 is 13 residues. V was shortened by 4 bases and J by 8 bases, with 9 bases between the two germline ends. Germline CDR1 reads MNHEY; CDR2 reads SMNVEV (reference sequence). The CDR3 DNA sequence: TGTGCCAGCAGTTGGCGGACAGATTCACCCCTCCACTTT. Protein product: CASSWRTDSPLHF.

The V and J genes are TRBV6-6 and TRBJ2-7, with D unresolved. The CDR3 loop spans 11 amino acids. The V and J ends lost 6 bases and 0 bases respectively, with 3 bases between them. Looked up from germline, CDR1 is MNHNY and CDR2 is SVGAGI (reference sequence). CDR3: CASRSSYEQYF. CDR3 DNA: TGTGCCAGCAGGAGCTCCTACGAGCAGTACTTC.

The chain has TRBV10-1 and TRBJ2-3, with a weak D call TRBD2 (5 bases). This CDR3 is built from 13 residues. From germline, CDR1 is WNHNN and CDR2 SYGVQD (reference sequence). Trimming took 7 bases from V and 7 from J, leaving 15 bases between them. The CDR3 region has the DNA TGCGCCAGCAAAGGACTGTCATCGAATACGCAGTATTTT. This gives the protein CASKGLSSNTQYF.

This clone was observed a few times. The CDR3 is CATSRVQGEGYTF. In DNA form, the CDR3 reads TGTGCCACCAGCAGAGTACAGGGAGAGGGCTACACCTTC. This chain connects TRBV15 to TRBJ1-2, with a possible D match to TRBD1 (6 bases). Between the trimmed V and J ends, which lost 1 base and 8 bases, there was a span of 11 bases. CDR3 length: 13 amino acids. Germline lookup yields CDR1 LNHNV and CDR2 YYDKDF (reference sequence).

CDR3 amino acids: CASSPSGPEKLFF. CDR3 in DNA: TGTGCCAGCTCACCCTCAGGGCCTGAAAAACTGTTTTTT. V is TRBV18 and J is TRBJ1-4; perhaps TRBD1 as D (5 bases). The CDR3 contains 13 residues. Trimming took off 3 bases at V and 7 bases at J, with 9 bases between the two ends. Germline loops: CDR1 KGHSH, CDR2 LQKENI. Full variable domain (missing parts from reference TRBV18 and TRBJ1-4): NAGVMQNPRHLVRRRGQEARLRCSPMKGHSHVYWYRQLPEEGLKFMVYLQKENIIDESGMPKERFSAEFPKEGPSILRIQQVVRGDSAAYFCASSPSGPEKLFFGSGTQLSVL.

The chain has TRBV5-1 and TRBJ1-6; possible D gene TRBD1, 5 bases. V was pared by 0 bases and J by 11 bases, with 12 bases between. Germline loops: CDR1 SGHRS, CDR2 YFSETQ. This CDR3 has 14 residues. In DNA form, the CDR3 reads TGCGCCAGCAGCTTGGGAGGGGAGAGGACACCCCTCCACTTT. This codes for CASSLGGERTPLHF.

The V gene is TRBV7-2, the J gene TRBJ2-5; 7 nucleotides agree with TRBD1. This CDR3 is built from 15 residues. Germline V gives CDR1 SGHTA, CDR2 FQGNSA. Trimming took 5 bases from V and 1 from J; bases not matched to a gene: 7. CDR3 residues: CASSPATGSQETQYF. As DNA, the CDR3 is TGTGCCAGCAGCCCCGCGACAGGGTCCCAAGAGACCCAGTACTTC.

V usage is TRBV30 and J usage is TRBJ1-4; possible D gene TRBD1, 5 bases. The germline V and J ends were trimmed by 2 bases and 8 bases, with 9 bases remaining between them. Germline V gene lookup returns CDR1 GTSNPN and CDR2 SVGIG (reference sequence). This CDR3 contains 12 residues. The CDR3 region is CAWSPGIEKLFF. DNA for the CDR3: TGTGCCTGGAGTCCAGGGATAGAAAAACTGTTTTTT.

V and J are TRBV6-6 and TRBJ1-1, with no clear D. Trimming stripped 6 bases from V and 1 base from J, with 9 bases between. The CDR3 totals 13 residues. The germline V gene has CDR1 MNHNY and CDR2 SVGAGI (reference sequence). The CDR3 sequence is CASSRKGNTEAFF. The CDR3 DNA sequence: TGTGCCAGCAGCCGAAAAGGGAACACTGAAGCTTTCTTT.

J is TRBJ2-1 and V is TRBV19, with TRBD2 matching 9 bases. After removal of 3 bases from V and 9 bases from J, the junction contained 12 bases not matched to a gene. This CDR3 region has 16 residues. CDR1 and CDR2 from the germline V gene are LNHDA and SQIVND (reference sequence). The CDR3 DNA reads TGTGCCAGTAGTATCCCTTTCGCGGGGGGGCCGGGTGAGCAGTTCTTC. Translation gives CASSIPFAGGPGEQFF.

V usage is TRBV7-8 and J usage is TRBJ2-5; 9 positions match TRBD1. The length of the CDR3 is 14 residues. J gave up 7 bases and V 4 bases, and 7 bases lay outside the gene matches. The germline V gene encodes CDR1 SGHVS and CDR2 FQNEAQ. This CDR3 reads CASSSTGGLGTQYF. The CDR3, as DNA: TGTGCCAGCAGCTCCACAGGGGGCCTGGGGACCCAGTACTTC.

The rearrangement links TRBV4-2 to TRBJ2-1; 9 bases align to TRBD2. The V gene's germline CDR1 is LGHNA and CDR2 YNFKEQ. V lost 2 bases, J lost 4 bases, and 3 bases stayed unmatched. The CDR3 runs 15 residues. The DNA for the CDR3 is TGTGCCAGCAGCCAACTAGCGGGGATTTACAATGAGCAGTTCTTC. Its translation is CASSQLAGIYNEQFF.

The chain employs TRBV5-1 and TRBJ2-7; TRBD2 agrees at 8 bases. This CDR3 spans 13 amino acids. J lost 3 bases, V lost 7 bases, and 6 bases had no gene match. The germline CDR1 and CDR2 sequences are SGHRS and YFSETQ. The CDR3 bases are TGCGCCAGCGACTCCGGGACTAGCTACGAGCAGTACTTC. Translation gives CASDSGTSYEQYF.

This chain joins TRBV10-3 and TRBJ2-7; 8 bases map to TRBD1. This CDR3 is 16 amino acids long. Germline assignment: CDR1 ENHRY and CDR2 SYGVKD. V trimming: 0 bases; J trimming: 5 bases; junction bases outside the gene matches: 9. The CDR3 region has the DNA TGTGCCATCAGTGAGTCGAGGCAGGGGGCAATGGACGAGCAGTACTTC. Its protein product is CAISESRQGAMDEQYF.

The chain couples TRBV18 to TRBJ2-1; unclear D gene. This CDR3 is 11 amino acids long. Germline CDR1 is KGHSH and CDR2 is LQKENI. Trimming shortened V by 2 bases and J by 9 bases, and 5 bases separated the two germline ends. Here the CDR3 reads CASSPMSEQFF. Here the CDR3 DNA reads TGTGCCAGCTCACCAATGAGTGAGCAGTTCTTC. Variable domain in full (rest from reference TRBV18 and TRBJ2-1): NAGVMQNPRHLVRRRGQEARLRCSPMKGHSHVYWYRQLPEEGLKFMVYLQKENIIDESGMPKERFSAEFPKEGPSILRIQQVVRGDSAAYFCASSPMSEQFFGPGTRLTVL.